This T cell receptor beta chain was captured in a study of blood T cell repertoires in COVID-19 (TCRdb year 2020). About the study as a whole: Collaborator samples came from the United States, Italy and Spain and covered acute and convalescent phases of COVID-19. The repertoires were made available in a free public database intended to serve as a resource for research on the immune response to SARS-CoV-2. Samples came from the ongoing ImmuneRACE study (first 160 participants) plus 1,254 subjects from 6 global collaborators. HLA class I and class II types, where available, came from metadata supplied by the sample provider rather than from assay-based typing. Sample metadata almost always included a de-identified subject ID, COVID-19 status, age in years and sex. The prospective study material was composed of cDNA or gDNA derived from T cells, B-cell-depleted T cells, or PBMCs. Deeply sampled blood TCRbeta repertoires from subjects exposed to, actively infected with, or recovered from COVID-19 were included in the dataset. The full study reports these points: The quantity of clinical and demographic metadata differed by source and by participant and was supplied without curation.

Collaborating institutions collected whole blood in K2EDTA tubes following their own protocols. For TCRbeta analysis, collaborator samples were shipped as frozen whole blood, as isolated PBMCs, or as DNA extracted from either sample type. TCRbeta CDR3 regions were amplified from genomic DNA using the immunoSEQ Assay, a bias-controlled multiplex PCR. As for the authors' bioinformatics: Nucleated cell counts per sample were estimated from amplification of reference gene primers within the assay. Sequence reads were collapsed and filtered to measure the absolute abundance of every unique TCRbeta CDR3 rearrangement. For each sample, productive Simpson clonality was calculated as the square root of Simpson's diversity index across productive rearrangements. TCRdb mirrors the immuneACCESS table, restricted to in-frame sequences. Some clones are absent from its copies; in checked studies, under half trace to an unresolved V gene, and the reason for the others is unknown. The DNA was the basis for D and trimming; V, J and clone size are from that table. Here the sample has tens of thousands of clones; 84% occur a single time. In total, the top ten clones hold roughly 1.4% of the sample.

For this clone: What this receptor recognizes is not known. Base qualities were left out, and no much larger clone turns up one base away.

The junction carries 16 bases between V and J, which are trimmed by 6 bases and 5 bases respectively. CDR1 and CDR2, looked up from the germline V gene (reference sequence), are LGHDT and YNNKEL. The cysteine opens and the phenylalanine closes a CDR3 of 14 amino acids. The sequence is cut down to CDR3 DNA, 42 bases in frame from base 1. The sequenced sample was peripheral blood. The chain is made from TRBV3-1 (or the pseudogene TRBV3-2) and TRBJ2-5; the D segment could be TRBD1, given 5 matching bases. This TCR was sampled from a man between 50 and 59 years old with acute or convalescent COVID-19. The nucleotide sequence reads TGTGCCAGCAGTGACAGTATGGTCTGGGAGACCCAGTACTTC. This is translated as CASSDSMVWETQYF.